This TCR beta chain was observed in a study of T cell changes during pregnancy in multiple sclerosis. The repertoire was sequenced with immunoSEQ multiplex PCR; TCRdb's copy has only in-frame clones and lacks some. Among about 61,000 clones listed, more than 75% were seen once. This clonotype was obtained from a female donor in good health, enrolled as a control in a pregnancy study. Sequencing was performed on peripheral blood, taken in the first trimester of pregnancy.

DNA of the CDR3: TGTGCCAGTAGTATCTCAGGGGGTCGGACAGATACGCAGTATTTT. This codes for CASSISGGRTDTQYF. The chain employs TRBV19 and TRBJ2-3; 7 bases agree with TRBD1. This CDR3 region has 15 residues. V shed 3 bases, J shed 3 bases, and the junction held 6 bases outside the gene matches. Germline assignment: CDR1 LNHDA and CDR2 SQIVND (reference sequence).